These T cell receptor beta chains were read from a single sample in a study of T cell responses to AZD1222 COVID-19 vaccine. Method: immunoSEQ multiplex PCR; TCRdb's copy keeps in-frame clones and lacks some. This sample has fewer than 120,000 clones, with roughly 85% found just once. Sequenced material: peripheral blood, taken on day 0 of AZD1222 vaccination. The receptors shown here come from an adult in good health. Both conserved end residues are part of each CDR3. A D gene is named only where the DNA matches it firmly. Rows give clone size only sometimes, using once, few, many, or a class for an expanded clone.

d_gene,len,abundance,v_gene,j_gene,CDR3aa,CDR3nt
.,13,.,TRBV11-3,TRBJ1-1,CASSLDRYTEAFF,TGTGCCAGCAGCCTCGACAGGTACACTGAAGCTTTCTTT
.,16,.,TRBV7-2,TRBJ2-1,CASSGNPGGALNEQFF,TGTGCCAGCAGCGGGAACCCAGGGGGGGCCCTGAATGAGCAGTTCTTC
.,15,few,TRBV5-1,TRBJ1-2,CASSSDGASPQGYTF,TGCGCCAGCAGCTCGGACGGAGCCTCCCCCCAGGGCTACACCTTC
TRBD1,14,.,TRBV28,TRBJ2-5,CASGLQGARETQYF,TGTGCCAGCGGACTCCAGGGGGCGAGGGAGACCCAGTACTTC
TRBD1,16,once,TRBV6-4,TRBJ2-2,CASSTGTGSYTGELFF,TGTGCCAGCAGTACCGGGACAGGGTCCTACACCGGGGAGCTGTTTTTT
.,16,.,TRBV28,TRBJ1-1,CASGLMLGRKGTEAFF,TGTGCCAGCGGATTGATGCTCGGGAGGAAGGGCACTGAAGCTTTCTTT
.,13,.,TRBV10-3,TRBJ2-7,CAISEGQGYEQYF,TGTGCCATCAGTGAAGGGCAGGGCTACGAGCAGTACTTC
.,12,.,TRBV28,TRBJ1-6,CASSFLQSPLHF,TGTGCCAGCAGTTTCCTGCAGTCACCCCTCCACTTT
.,14,.,TRBV5-1,TRBJ1-1,CASSLDGPDTEAFF,TGCGCCAGCAGCTTGGACGGTCCCGACACTGAAGCTTTCTTT
TRBD1,11,.,TRBV10-1,TRBJ2-1,CASSTGTGVFF,TGCGCCAGCAGCACCGGGACAGGGGTGTTCTTC
TRBD1,17,.,TRBV28,TRBJ1-2,CASSLWGQGSTGGGYTF,TGTGCCAGCAGTTTATGGGGACAGGGCAGTACGGGAGGTGGCTACACCTTC
.,14,.,TRBV7-2,TRBJ1-6,CASSSRDEGAPLHF,TGTGCCAGCAGCTCAAGAGATGAGGGGGCACCCCTCCACTTT
.,16,few,TRBV29-1,TRBJ1-2,CSVTAGVRGTRYDYTF,TGCAGCGTTACCGCCGGCGTACGGGGCACGCGTTATGACTACACCTTC
.,14,.,TRBV3-1/TRBV3-2,TRBJ1-5,CASSHRDTMEPQHF,TGTGCCAGCAGCCACCGGGACACTATGGAGCCCCAGCATTTT
.,15,once,TRBV7-7,TRBJ1-4,CASSVGLGGFEKLFF,TGTGCTAGCAGCGTTGGACTAGGGGGTTTCGAAAAACTGTTTTTT
TRBD2,17,.,TRBV5-1,TRBJ2-1,CASSSQVGAGAYNEQFF,TGCGCCAGCAGCTCGCAGGTCGGGGCGGGAGCCTACAATGAGCAGTTCTTC
.,13,.,TRBV25-1,TRBJ1-2,CASSRTANYGYTF,TGTGCCAGCAGTCGGACGGCTAACTATGGCTACACCTTC
TRBD2,15,once,TRBV5-1,TRBJ2-1,CASSLGGAGAFEQFF,TGCGCCAGCAGCTTGGGGGGAGCGGGAGCTTTTGAGCAGTTCTTC
TRBD1,13,.,TRBV2,TRBJ1-1,CASRRTGGTEAFF,TGTGCCAGCAGGCGGACAGGGGGCACTGAAGCTTTCTTT
.,11,.,TRBV20-1,TRBJ2-7,CSAPSAYEQYF,TGCAGTGCGCCCTCCGCCTACGAGCAGTACTTC
TRBD1,12,few,TRBV5-1,TRBJ1-2,CASGPGQGASTF,TGCGCCAGCGGACCGGGACAGGGGGCATCTACCTTC
.,15,.,TRBV7-3,TRBJ2-1,CASSSAGGGLDEQFF,TGTGCCAGCAGCTCCGCCGGGGGTGGTCTCGATGAGCAGTTCTTC
.,16,.,TRBV6-2/TRBV6-3,TRBJ2-1,CASSYSGGGSYNEQFF,TGTGCCAGCAGTTACAGTGGGGGCGGTTCCTACAATGAGCAGTTCTTC
.,16,.,TRBV4-1,TRBJ1-5,CASSQEFPGQDQPQHF,TGCGCCAGCAGCCAAGAGTTCCCGGGACAAGATCAGCCCCAGCATTTT
TRBD2,15,.,TRBV28,TRBJ2-1,CASRLERGGWYEQFF,TGTGCCAGCAGACTAGAGCGGGGGGGCTGGTATGAGCAGTTCTTC
TRBD1,17,.,TRBV6-2/TRBV6-3,TRBJ1-5,CASSTRDRGLSNQPQHF,TGTGCCAGCAGTACTCGAGACAGGGGGTTAAGCAATCAGCCCCAGCATTTT
TRBD2,17,few,TRBV28,TRBJ2-7,CASSARGSGGHSYEQYF,TGTGCCAGCAGTGCTCGAGGGAGCGGGGGTCACTCCTACGAGCAGTACTTC
TRBD1,14,.,TRBV30,TRBJ2-3,CAWAGQGRTDTQYF,TGTGCCTGGGCTGGACAGGGACGCACAGATACGCAGTATTTT
TRBD1,17,.,TRBV19,TRBJ1-1,CASSSPPGTGLNTEAFF,TGTGCCAGTAGTTCACCCCCCGGGACAGGTTTGAACACTGAAGCTTTCTTT
.,14,.,TRBV27,TRBJ2-3,CASSLGAVGHTQYF,TGTGCCAGCAGTTTAGGGGCGGTGGGCCATACGCAGTATTTT
TRBD1,15,.,TRBV7-9,TRBJ1-4,CASSLEGTGNEKLFF,TGTGCCAGCAGCTTAGAAGGGACAGGCAATGAAAAACTGTTTTTT
TRBD1,13,.,TRBV29-1,TRBJ2-7,CSSQGTGTNEQYF,TGCAGCTCCCAGGGGACAGGGACCAACGAGCAGTACTTC
.,13,once,TRBV14,TRBJ1-2,CASSQNAAYGYTF,TGTGCCAGCAGCCAAAATGCGGCCTATGGCTACACCTTC
.,18,.,TRBV28,TRBJ1-5,CASSNMGIRDRKQSAQHF,TGTGCCAGCAGTAATATGGGGATTAGAGACAGGAAGCAATCAGCCCAGCATTTT
TRBD1,14,once,TRBV28,TRBJ1-1,CASRRDRVSSEAFF,TGTGCCAGCAGACGGGACAGGGTCTCCTCCGAAGCTTTCTTT
.,14,.,TRBV25-1,TRBJ2-7,CASGGPLRGGEQYF,TGTGCCAGCGGGGGCCCATTACGGGGAGGCGAGCAGTACTTC
TRBD1,15,.,TRBV28,TRBJ2-1,CATKSGTGGYNEQFF,TGTGCCACCAAGTCCGGGACAGGGGGCTACAATGAGCAGTTCTTC
.,15,once,TRBV6-5,TRBJ2-6,CASSSPEGGPNVLTF,TGTGCCAGCAGTTCCCCAGAGGGGGGTCCCAACGTCCTGACTTTC
TRBD2,16,.,TRBV28,TRBJ2-1,CASSLVTSGSLNEQFF,TGTGCCAGCAGTCTAGTTACTAGCGGGAGCCTCAATGAGCAGTTCTTC
.,14,.,TRBV5-1,TRBJ2-5,CASSLPGGGETQYF,TGCGCCAGCAGCTTGCCGGGAGGGGGCGAGACCCAGTACTTC
.,14,once,TRBV11-2,TRBJ1-1,CASSFNRLNTEAFF,TGTGCCAGCAGCTTTAACAGATTGAACACTGAAGCTTTCTTT
.,15,.,TRBV9,TRBJ2-3,CASSVGRASTDTQYF,TGTGCCAGCAGCGTCGGCAGGGCTAGCACAGATACGCAGTATTTT
.,15,.,TRBV7-2,TRBJ1-5,CASSPESNSNQPQHF,TGTGCCAGCAGCCCCGAGAGCAATAGCAATCAGCCCCAGCATTTT
.,16,once,TRBV13,TRBJ1-6,CASSSTLSSYNSPLHF,TGTGCCAGCAGCTCAACCCTAAGCTCCTATAATTCACCCCTCCACTTT
.,14,.,TRBV4-2,TRBJ2-5,CASSQVTEAETQYF,TGTGCCAGCAGCCAAGTCACCGAGGCGGAGACCCAGTACTTC
TRBD2,14,.,TRBV18,TRBJ2-5,CASSPTSGQETQYF,TGTGCCAGCTCACCAACTAGCGGCCAAGAGACCCAGTACTTC
.,15,once,TRBV2,TRBJ2-1,CASSEASKYYNEQFF,TGTGCCAGCAGTGAAGCTTCCAAGTACTACAATGAGCAGTTCTTC